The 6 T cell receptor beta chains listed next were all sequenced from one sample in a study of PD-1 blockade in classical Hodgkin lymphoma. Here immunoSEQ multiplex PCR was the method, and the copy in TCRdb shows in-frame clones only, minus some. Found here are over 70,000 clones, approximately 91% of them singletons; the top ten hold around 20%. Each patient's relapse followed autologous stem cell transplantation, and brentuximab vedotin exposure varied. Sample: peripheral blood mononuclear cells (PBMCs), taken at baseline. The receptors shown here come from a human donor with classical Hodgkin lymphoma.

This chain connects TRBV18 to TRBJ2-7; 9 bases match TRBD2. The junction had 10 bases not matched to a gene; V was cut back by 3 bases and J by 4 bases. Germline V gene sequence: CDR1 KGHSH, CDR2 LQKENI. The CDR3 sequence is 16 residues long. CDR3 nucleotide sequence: TGTGCCAGCTCACCCCAGACTAGCGGAGGGCCTTACGAGCAGTACTTC. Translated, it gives CASSPQTSGGPYEQYF.

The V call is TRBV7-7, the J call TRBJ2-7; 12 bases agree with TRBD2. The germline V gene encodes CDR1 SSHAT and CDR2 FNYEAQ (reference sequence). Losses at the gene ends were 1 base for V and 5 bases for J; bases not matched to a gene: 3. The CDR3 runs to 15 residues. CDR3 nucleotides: TGTGCCAGCAGCTTAGGACTAGCGGGAGCCCACGAGCAGTACTTC. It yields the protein CASSLGLAGAHEQYF.

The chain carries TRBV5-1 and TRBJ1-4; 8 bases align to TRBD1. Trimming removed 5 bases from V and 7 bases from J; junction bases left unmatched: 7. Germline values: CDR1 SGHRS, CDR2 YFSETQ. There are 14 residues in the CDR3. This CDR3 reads CASRATGGLEKLFF. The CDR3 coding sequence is TGCGCCAGCAGGGCCACAGGGGGGCTTGAAAAACTGTTTTTT.

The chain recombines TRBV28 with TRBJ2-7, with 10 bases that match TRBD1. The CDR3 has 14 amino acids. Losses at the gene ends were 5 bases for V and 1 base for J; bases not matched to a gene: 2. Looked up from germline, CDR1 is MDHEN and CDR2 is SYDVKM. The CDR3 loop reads CASSPGQGSYEQYF. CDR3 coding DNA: TGTGCCAGCAGTCCGGGACAGGGGTCCTACGAGCAGTACTTC. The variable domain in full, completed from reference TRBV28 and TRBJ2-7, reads DVKVTQSSRYLVKRTGEKVFLECVQDMDHENMFWYRQDPGLGLRLIYFSYDVKMKEKGDIPEGYSVSREKKERFSLILESASTNQTSMYLCASSPGQGSYEQYFGPGTRLTVT.

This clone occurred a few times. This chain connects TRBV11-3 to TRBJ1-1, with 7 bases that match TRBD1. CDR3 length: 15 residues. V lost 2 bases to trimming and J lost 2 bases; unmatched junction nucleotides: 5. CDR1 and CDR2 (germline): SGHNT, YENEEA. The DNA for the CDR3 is TGTGCCAGCAGCTTAACTGGGACAGCTAACACTGAAGCTTTCTTT. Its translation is CASSLTGTANTEAFF.

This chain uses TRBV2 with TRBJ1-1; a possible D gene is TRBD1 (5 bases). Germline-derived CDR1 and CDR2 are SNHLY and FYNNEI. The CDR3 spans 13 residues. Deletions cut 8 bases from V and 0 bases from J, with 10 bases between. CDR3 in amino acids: CASGREVNTEAFF. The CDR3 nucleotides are TGTGCCAGCGGCAGGGAGGTGAACACTGAAGCTTTCTTT.